Listed below are T cell receptor beta chains from one sample, sequenced in a study of shared clonotypes between healthy human individuals. The method was immunoSEQ multiplex PCR; TCRdb's version includes in-frame clones alone and lacks a portion of them. This sample has some 240,000 clones, with about 65% found just once. The sequencing input was memory CD4+ T cells sorted from blood. These receptors were taken from a man younger than 40 in good health. The CDR3 runs from the conserved cysteine through the conserved F or W. The D gene is left open where the match is weak. Only some rows state a clone size, as once, few, many or a class for expanded clones.

>TRBJ2-2|TRBV6-1|-|-
CASSEAPTSLRELFF
TGTGCCAGCAGTGAAGCGCCGACCTCGCTCCGGGAGCTGTTTTTT
>TRBJ2-1|TRBV5-1|-|TRBD2
CASSFLTSASYNEQFF
TGCGCCAGCAGCTTCCTAACTAGCGCCTCCTACAATGAGCAGTTCTTC
>TRBJ1-2|TRBV28|-|TRBD1
CASSLKRGLGYGYTF
TGTGCCAGCAGCCTAAAAAGGGGGCTGGGTTATGGCTACACCTTC
>TRBJ2-1|TRBV11-3|-|TRBD2
CASSLGGSGKAYEQFF
TGTGCCAGCAGCTTAGGAGGCAGCGGGAAGGCGTACGAGCAGTTCTTC
>TRBJ1-1|TRBV28|-|-
CAVIQVGGTEAFF
TGTGCCGTCATCCAGGTGGGGGGCACTGAAGCTTTCTTT
>TRBJ2-2|TRBV25-1|-|-
CASSEFGRAYTGELFF
TGTGCCAGCAGTGAATTCGGCAGGGCTTACACCGGGGAGCTGTTTTTT
>TRBJ1-3|TRBV9|-|-
CASSARSREGPGNTIYF
TGTGCCAGCAGCGCCCGCTCAAGAGAGGGGCCTGGAAACACCATATATTTT
>TRBJ2-3|TRBV27|-|TRBD2
CASSLSRTSGSRDTQYF
TGTGCCAGCAGTTTATCGCGGACTAGCGGGAGCAGAGATACGCAGTATTTT
>TRBJ2-5|TRBV7-8|few|-
CASSPTNGAVGTQYF
TGTGCCAGCAGCCCCACGAATGGGGCCGTGGGGACCCAGTACTTC
>TRBJ1-1|TRBV15|-|-
CATSRGTDTEAFF
TGTGCCACCAGCAGAGGAACGGACACTGAAGCTTTCTTT
>TRBJ1-2|TRBV6-6|-|TRBD1
CASSYGTGTVNGYTF
TGTGCCAGCAGTTACGGGACAGGAACGGTAAATGGCTACACCTTC
>TRBJ2-1|TRBV5-1|many|TRBD2
CASSELTSIEQFF
TGCGCCAGCAGCGAATTGACTAGCATTGAGCAGTTCTTC
>TRBJ1-3|TRBV18|once|-
CASSPARSSGNTIYF
TGTGCCAGCTCACCAGCACGTAGTTCTGGAAACACCATATATTTT
>TRBJ2-7|TRBV7-2|-|-
CASSLTAPYEQYF
TGTGCCAGCAGCTTAACGGCCCCCTACGAGCAGTACTTC
>TRBJ2-3|TRBV28|-|TRBD2
CASTLGLAGEVDTQYF
TGTGCCAGCACCCTAGGACTAGCGGGAGAGGTAGATACGCAGTATTTT
>TRBJ2-3|TRBV19|-|TRBD2
CASSIGNGGDTQYF
TGTGCCAGTAGTATAGGGAACGGGGGGGATACGCAGTATTTT
>TRBJ1-1|TRBV19|-|-
CASSLQWDTEAFF
TGTGCCAGTAGTCTCCAGTGGGACACTGAAGCTTTCTTT
>TRBJ1-1|TRBV11-2|few|-
CASSLFQTEAFF
TGTGCCAGCAGCTTATTCCAAACTGAAGCTTTCTTT
>TRBJ2-5|TRBV7-8|-|-
CASSPVPTRPETQYF
TGTGCCAGCAGCCCAGTTCCGACCCGTCCAGAGACCCAGTACTTC
>TRBJ2-1|TRBV7-9|-|-
CASSLVRHEKDEQFF
TGTGCCAGCAGCTTAGTCAGGCACGAAAAAGATGAGCAGTTCTTC
>TRBJ1-1|TRBV28|-|TRBD1
CASSPGTGDYTEAFF
TGTGCCAGCAGTCCCGGGACAGGCGATTACACTGAAGCTTTCTTT
>TRBJ2-7|TRBV27|-|TRBD1
CASSLYRDRVSYEQYF
TGTGCCAGCAGTTTATACAGGGACAGAGTTTCCTACGAGCAGTACTTC
>TRBJ2-2|TRBV11-3|-|TRBD1
CASSPDRVPGELFF
TGTGCCAGCAGCCCGGACAGGGTCCCCGGGGAGCTGTTTTTT
>TRBJ2-7|TRBV6-6|-|TRBD2
CASSYPAGGPYEQYF
TGTGCCAGCAGTTACCCAGCGGGAGGGCCCTACGAGCAGTACTTC
>TRBJ2-7|TRBV5-5|-|-
CASSLNRGYEQYF
TGTGCCAGCAGCCTTAACAGAGGCTACGAGCAGTACTTC
>TRBJ2-3|TRBV19|few|TRBD2
CASSIRPTSVTDTQYF
TGTGCCAGTAGTATCCGCCCGACTAGCGTGACAGATACGCAGTATTTT
>TRBJ2-7|TRBV7-2|-|TRBD2
CASSSNQPSTSHSSYEQYF
TGTGCCAGCAGCTCCAACCAACCCTCGACTAGCCATAGCTCCTACGAGCAGTACTTC
>TRBJ1-1|TRBV18|-|-
CASSPPETRLSAFF
TGTGCCAGCTCACCCCCCGAGACACGCCTCAGTGCTTTCTTT
>TRBJ2-7|TRBV28|-|TRBD2
CASRPPGLALYEQYF
TGTGCCAGCAGACCGCCGGGACTAGCGTTATACGAGCAGTACTTC
>TRBJ1-1|TRBV5-4|-|-
CASSFEALNTEAFF
TGTGCCAGCAGCTTTGAGGCCTTGAACACTGAAGCTTTCTTT
>TRBJ1-2|TRBV6-1|-|-
CASSGNRVDYGYTF
TGTGCCAGCAGTGGGAACAGGGTCGACTATGGCTACACCTTC
>TRBJ2-2|TRBV7-3|-|-
CASSPDTSSANTGELFF
TGTGCCAGCAGCCCCGACACTTCCTCCGCGAACACCGGGGAGCTGTTTTTT
>TRBJ2-5|TRBV7-9|-|TRBD2
CASSPRTSGFFGETQYF
TGTGCCAGCAGCCCCAGGACTAGCGGATTTTTCGGGGAGACCCAGTACTTC
>TRBJ2-1|TRBV5-1|medium-sized|TRBD1
CASSLGDRGSYNEQFF
TGCGCCAGCAGCTTGGGAGACAGGGGATCCTACAATGAGCAGTTCTTC
>TRBJ2-1|TRBV28|once|TRBD2
CASSLSGAGGNEQFF
TGTGCCAGCAGTTTAAGCGGGGCAGGAGGGAATGAGCAGTTCTTC
>TRBJ2-5|TRBV11-2|-|TRBD2
CASRDKLAGETQYF
TGTGCCAGCAGGGATAAACTAGCGGGAGAGACCCAGTACTTC
>TRBJ2-2|TRBV18|-|-
CASSVKGTNTGELFF
TGTGCCAGCTCAGTAAAGGGGACGAACACCGGGGAGCTGTTTTTT
>TRBJ2-7|TRBV11-1|-|-
CASSLSLKDEQYF
TGTGCCAGCAGCTTAAGTCTCAAGGACGAGCAGTACTTC
>TRBJ2-7|TRBV5-1|once|-
CASSLDGRAVGEQYF
TGCGCCAGCAGCTTGGACGGGAGAGCCGTTGGCGAGCAGTACTTC
>TRBJ1-5|TRBV6-1|-|-
CASRGVNQPQHF
TGTGCCAGCAGGGGAGTCAATCAGCCCCAGCATTTT
>TRBJ2-7|TRBV18|-|-
CASSLLNFYEQYF
TGTGCCAGCTCATTGCTCAACTTTTACGAGCAGTACTTC
>TRBJ1-5|TRBV28|once|TRBD1
CASSPSTGGYSNQPQHF
TGTGCCAGCAGCCCTAGTACAGGGGGCTATAGCAATCAGCCCCAGCATTTT
>TRBJ2-3|TRBV5-1|-|-
CASSLRTADTDTQYF
TGCGCCAGCAGCTTGAGGACAGCTGACACAGATACGCAGTATTTT
>TRBJ2-5|TRBV6-1|few|-
CASIAGILETQYF
TGTGCCAGCATAGCTGGCATCCTGGAGACCCAGTACTTC
>TRBJ1-1|TRBV30|few|-
CAWSVPNTEAFF
TGTGCCTGGAGTGTTCCGAACACTGAAGCTTTCTTT
>TRBJ2-3|TRBV25-1|-|-
CASSDRDKVADTQYF
TGTGCCAGCAGTGACCGGGACAAAGTAGCTGATACGCAGTATTTT
>TRBJ2-7|TRBV6-1|-|TRBD1
CASSRDRAYEQYF
TGTGCCAGCAGCCGGGACAGAGCCTACGAGCAGTACTTC
>TRBJ2-7|TRBV5-4|-|TRBD2
CASSLTSGSLYEQYF
TGTGCCAGCAGCTTGACCAGCGGGAGTTTGTACGAGCAGTACTTC
>TRBJ2-7|TRBV27|-|TRBD2
CASSLNYPGLAGVVEQYF
TGTGCCAGCAGTTTAAATTATCCGGGACTAGCGGGAGTAGTCGAGCAGTACTTC
>TRBJ2-7|TRBV7-2|-|TRBD2
CASSSTTSGRRAEYF
TGTGCCAGCAGCTCTACAACTAGCGGGAGGAGGGCGGAGTACTTC
>TRBJ1-2|TRBV29-1|-|-
CSVEGLGGFYGYTF
TGCAGCGTTGAAGGGCTCGGGGGTTTTTATGGCTACACCTTC
>TRBJ2-1|TRBV5-1|few|TRBD1
CASSLALGDSYNEQFF
TGCGCCAGCAGCTTGGCCCTTGGGGACAGTTACAATGAGCAGTTCTTC
>TRBJ1-1|TRBV7-2|once|TRBD1
CASSSRTGNAEAFF
TGTGCCAGCAGTTCCCGGACAGGGAACGCTGAAGCTTTCTTT
>TRBJ2-5|TRBV21-1|few|-
CASSKLDRGGQETQYF
TGTGCCAGCAGCAAATTGGACCGGGGGGGCCAAGAGACCCAGTACTTC
>TRBJ1-2|TRBV9|-|-
CASSPRGGGYTF
TGTGCCAGCAGCCCCCGGGGAGGAGGCTACACCTTC